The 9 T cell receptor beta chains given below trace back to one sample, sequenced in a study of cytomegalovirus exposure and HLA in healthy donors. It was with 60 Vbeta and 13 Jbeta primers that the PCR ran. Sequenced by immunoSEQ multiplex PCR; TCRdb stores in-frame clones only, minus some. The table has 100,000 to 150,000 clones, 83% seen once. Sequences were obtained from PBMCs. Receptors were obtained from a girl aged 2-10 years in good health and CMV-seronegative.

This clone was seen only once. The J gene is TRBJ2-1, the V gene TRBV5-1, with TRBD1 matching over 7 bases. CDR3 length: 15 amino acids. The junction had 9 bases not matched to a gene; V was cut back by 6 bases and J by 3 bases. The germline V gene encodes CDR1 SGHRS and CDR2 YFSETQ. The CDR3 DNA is TGCGCCAGCACCATTCTGACAGGGAACTACAATGAGCAGTTCTTC. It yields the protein CASTILTGNYNEQFF.

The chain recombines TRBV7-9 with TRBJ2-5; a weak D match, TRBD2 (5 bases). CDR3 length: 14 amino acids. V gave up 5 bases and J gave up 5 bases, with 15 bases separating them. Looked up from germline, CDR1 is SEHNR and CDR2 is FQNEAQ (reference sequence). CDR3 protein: CASSGGLTLETQYF. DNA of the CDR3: TGTGCCAGCAGCGGAGGACTTACTCTGGAGACCCAGTACTTC.

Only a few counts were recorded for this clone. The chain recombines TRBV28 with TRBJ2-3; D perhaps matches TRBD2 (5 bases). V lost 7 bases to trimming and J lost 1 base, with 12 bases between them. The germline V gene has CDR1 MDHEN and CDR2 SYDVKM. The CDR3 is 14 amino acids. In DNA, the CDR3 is TGTGCCAGCAAGAGCGGCCTTGGCACAGATACGCAGTATTTT. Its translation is CASKSGLGTDTQYF.

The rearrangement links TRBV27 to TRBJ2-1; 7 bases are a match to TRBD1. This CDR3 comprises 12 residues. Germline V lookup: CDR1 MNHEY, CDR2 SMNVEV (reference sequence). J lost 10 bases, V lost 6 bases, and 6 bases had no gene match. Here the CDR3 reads CASRHRGTEQFF. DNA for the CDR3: TGTGCCAGCAGACACAGGGGAACGGAGCAGTTCTTC.

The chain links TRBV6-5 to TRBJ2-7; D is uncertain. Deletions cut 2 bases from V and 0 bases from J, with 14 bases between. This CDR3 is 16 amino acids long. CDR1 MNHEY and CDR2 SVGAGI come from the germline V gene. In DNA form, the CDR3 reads TGTGCCAGCAGTTACAGCCCTCGCCGTGGCTCCTACGAGCAGTACTTC. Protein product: CASSYSPRRGSYEQYF.

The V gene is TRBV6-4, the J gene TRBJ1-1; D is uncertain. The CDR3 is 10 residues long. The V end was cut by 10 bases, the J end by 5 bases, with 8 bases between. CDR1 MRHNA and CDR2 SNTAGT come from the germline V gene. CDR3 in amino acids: CANQFTEAFF. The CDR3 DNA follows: TGTGCCAACCAGTTTACTGAAGCTTTCTTT.

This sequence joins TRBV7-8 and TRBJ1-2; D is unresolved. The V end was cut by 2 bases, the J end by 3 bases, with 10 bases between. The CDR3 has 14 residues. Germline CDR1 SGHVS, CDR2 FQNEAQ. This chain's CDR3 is CASSLLVDDYGYTF. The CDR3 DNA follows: TGTGCCAGCAGCTTACTAGTGGATGACTATGGCTACACCTTC.

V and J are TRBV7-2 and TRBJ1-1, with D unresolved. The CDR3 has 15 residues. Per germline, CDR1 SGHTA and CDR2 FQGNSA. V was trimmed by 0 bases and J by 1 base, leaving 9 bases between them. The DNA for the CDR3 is TGTGCCAGCAGCTTAGCTCTACTCCAGAACACTGAAGCTTTCTTT. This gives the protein CASSLALLQNTEAFF. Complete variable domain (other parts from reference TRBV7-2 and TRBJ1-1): GAGVSQSPSNKVTEKGKDVELRCDPISGHTALYWYRQSLGQGLEFLIYFQGNSAPDKSGLPSDRFSAERTGGSVSTLTIQRTQQEDSAVYLCASSLALLQNTEAFFGQGTRLTVV.

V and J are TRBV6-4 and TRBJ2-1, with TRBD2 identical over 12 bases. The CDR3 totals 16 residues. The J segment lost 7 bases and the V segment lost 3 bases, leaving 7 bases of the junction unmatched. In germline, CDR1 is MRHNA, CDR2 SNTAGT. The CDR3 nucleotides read TGTGCCAGCAGTGATTCCACTAGCGGGGGGAGAAATGAGCAGTTCTTC. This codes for CASSDSTSGGRNEQFF.